A selection of T cell receptor beta chains follows, all from one sample in a study of response to subunit inactivated influenza vaccine. TCRdb re-called the RT-PCR reads through MiXCR, storing one row per CDR3 protein. The data show roughly 500,000 distinct CDR3 sequences, more than 15% seen once. The sequencing used CD4+ T cells sorted from PBMCs, collected 23 to 25 months after vaccination. These TCRs come from a man aged 45 to 75 who received an inactivated influenza vaccine. CDR3s include the opening cysteine and the closing phenylalanine or tryptophan. The order of the fields is J gene, V gene, D gene, clone size, CDR3 protein, CDR3 DNA. The D gene is left open where the match is weak. Clone size is stated in some rows and not others, as once, few, many or a class when expanded.

j_gene: TRBJ1-6; v_gene: TRBV20-1; d_gene: -; abundance: -; CDR3aa: CSAVPGPRSPLHF; CDR3nt: TGCAGTGCCGTCCCGGGACCCCGGTCACCCCTCCACTTT
j_gene: TRBJ2-5; v_gene: TRBV28; d_gene: -; abundance: -; CDR3aa: CASRSSGHLYQETQYF; CDR3nt: TGTGCCAGCAGAAGCTCGGGACACTTGTACCAAGAGACCCAGTACTTC
j_gene: TRBJ2-7; v_gene: TRBV20-1; d_gene: -; abundance: -; CDR3aa: CSARRSLSYEQYF; CDR3nt: TGCAGTGCTAGGCGCTCCTTATCCTACGAGCAGTACTTC
j_gene: TRBJ2-1; v_gene: TRBV6-2/TRBV6-3; d_gene: -; abundance: -; CDR3aa: CASSYSYRDEQFF; CDR3nt: TGTGCCAGCAGTTACTCCTACAGGGATGAGCAGTTCTTC
j_gene: TRBJ2-3; v_gene: TRBV5-1; d_gene: TRBD2; abundance: -; CDR3aa: CASSWQTSERDTQYF; CDR3nt: TGCGCCAGCAGCTGGCAGACTAGCGAAAGAGATACGCAGTATTTT
j_gene: TRBJ2-1; v_gene: TRBV5-1; d_gene: TRBD1; abundance: few; CDR3aa: CASSLGDSLGHNEQFF; CDR3nt: TGCGCCAGCAGCTTGGGGGACAGCCTTGGGCACAATGAGCAGTTCTTC
j_gene: TRBJ2-3; v_gene: TRBV12-3/TRBV12-4; d_gene: -; abundance: few; CDR3aa: CASSVNTGPTDTQYF; CDR3nt: TGTGCCAGCAGTGTAAACACCGGGCCGACGGATACGCAGTATTTT
j_gene: TRBJ2-5; v_gene: TRBV10-3; d_gene: -; abundance: -; CDR3aa: CAISGEVRQETQYF; CDR3nt: TGTGCCATCAGTGGGGAAGTCAGACAAGAGACCCAGTACTTC
j_gene: TRBJ2-1; v_gene: TRBV18; d_gene: TRBD1; abundance: -; CDR3aa: CASSPRNQDRGRNEQFF; CDR3nt: TGTGCCAGCTCCCCGCGCAACCAGGACAGGGGGCGTAATGAGCAGTTCTTC
j_gene: TRBJ2-1; v_gene: TRBV18; d_gene: TRBD2; abundance: -; CDR3aa: CASSPFSGTNEQFF; CDR3nt: TGTGCCAGCTCACCTTTTAGCGGGACGAATGAGCAGTTCTTC
j_gene: TRBJ2-7; v_gene: TRBV20-1; d_gene: -; abundance: few; CDR3aa: CSASAEPIYEQYF; CDR3nt: TGCAGTGCTAGTGCGGAGCCGATATACGAGCAGTACTTC
j_gene: TRBJ2-3; v_gene: TRBV2; d_gene: TRBD1; abundance: many; CDR3aa: CASSEGTGITDTQYF; CDR3nt: TGTGCCAGCAGTGAGGGGACAGGAATCACAGATACGCAGTATTTT
j_gene: TRBJ2-1; v_gene: TRBV29-1; d_gene: TRBD1; abundance: few; CDR3aa: CSVRQGAGNEQFF; CDR3nt: TGCAGCGTCAGACAGGGGGCAGGGAATGAGCAGTTCTTC
j_gene: TRBJ1-2; v_gene: TRBV12-3/TRBV12-4; d_gene: -; abundance: -; CDR3aa: CASSVTIRNANYGYTF; CDR3nt: TGTGCCAGCAGTGTGACTATCAGGAACGCTAACTATGGCTACACCTTC
j_gene: TRBJ2-5; v_gene: TRBV30; d_gene: -; abundance: -; CDR3aa: CAWSGGQRSQETQYF; CDR3nt: TGTGCCTGGAGTGGAGGTCAGCGGAGCCAAGAGACCCAGTACTTC
j_gene: TRBJ2-1; v_gene: TRBV7-6; d_gene: TRBD2; abundance: -; CDR3aa: CASSFGGLAGTHRNNEQFF; CDR3nt: TGTGCCAGCAGCTTCGGGGGACTAGCGGGAACCCACCGTAACAATGAGCAGTTCTTC
j_gene: TRBJ2-1; v_gene: TRBV9; d_gene: -; abundance: -; CDR3aa: CASSVGTAGSSYNEQFF; CDR3nt: TGTGCCAGCAGCGTAGGGACCGCGGGTAGCTCCTACAATGAGCAGTTCTTC
j_gene: TRBJ2-1; v_gene: TRBV29-1; d_gene: -; abundance: few; CDR3aa: CSVVQGSLDNEQFF; CDR3nt: TGCAGCGTTGTTCAGGGGTCATTGGACAATGAGCAGTTCTTC
j_gene: TRBJ2-2; v_gene: TRBV27; d_gene: -; abundance: few; CDR3aa: CASSRNPGATGELFF; CDR3nt: TGTGCCAGCAGTCGCAACCCCGGGGCCACCGGGGAGCTGTTTTTT
j_gene: TRBJ2-5; v_gene: TRBV14; d_gene: -; abundance: -; CDR3aa: CASSQTHTETQYF; CDR3nt: TGTGCCAGCAGCCAGACCCATACTGAGACCCAGTACTTC
j_gene: TRBJ2-5; v_gene: TRBV27; d_gene: -; abundance: few; CDR3aa: CARPLPGESQETQYF; CDR3nt: TGTGCCAGACCTCTGCCAGGGGAATCCCAAGAGACCCAGTACTTC
j_gene: TRBJ1-2; v_gene: TRBV2; d_gene: TRBD1; abundance: -; CDR3aa: CATPRQGFTYGYTF; CDR3nt: TGTGCCACTCCGAGACAGGGATTCACCTATGGCTACACCTTC
j_gene: TRBJ2-7; v_gene: TRBV5-6; d_gene: TRBD1; abundance: many; CDR3aa: CASSPWDRDYEQYF; CDR3nt: TGTGCCAGCAGCCCGTGGGACAGGGACTACGAGCAGTACTTC
j_gene: TRBJ1-6; v_gene: TRBV10-3; d_gene: -; abundance: few; CDR3aa: CAISTDRNSPLHF; CDR3nt: TGTGCCATCAGCACGGACAGAAATTCACCCCTCCACTTT
j_gene: TRBJ2-1; v_gene: TRBV5-1; d_gene: TRBD2; abundance: few; CDR3aa: CASSLGLAGEGEQFF; CDR3nt: TGCGCCAGCAGCTTGGGGCTAGCGGGAGAGGGTGAGCAGTTCTTC
j_gene: TRBJ2-7; v_gene: TRBV5-1; d_gene: TRBD1; abundance: few; CDR3aa: CASSADRTLGYYEQYF; CDR3nt: TGCGCCAGCAGCGCGGACAGGACGTTGGGGTACTACGAGCAGTACTTC
j_gene: TRBJ2-7; v_gene: TRBV4-1; d_gene: TRBD2; abundance: -; CDR3aa: CASSQVGLAGPYSYEQYF; CDR3nt: TGCGCCAGCAGCCAAGTCGGACTAGCGGGCCCGTACTCCTACGAGCAGTACTTC
j_gene: TRBJ2-7; v_gene: TRBV27; d_gene: -; abundance: -; CDR3aa: CASSLSGDKSSYEQYF; CDR3nt: TGTGCCAGCAGTTTATCGGGCGACAAATCCTCCTACGAGCAGTACTTC
j_gene: TRBJ1-3; v_gene: TRBV12-3/TRBV12-4; d_gene: -; abundance: -; CDR3aa: CASRTAGSSGNTIYF; CDR3nt: TGTGCCAGCCGCACAGCCGGGAGCTCTGGAAACACCATATATTTT
j_gene: TRBJ2-1; v_gene: TRBV6-1; d_gene: -; abundance: few; CDR3aa: CASQAGGYNEQFF; CDR3nt: TGTGCCAGCCAGGCAGGGGGGTACAATGAGCAGTTCTTC
j_gene: TRBJ2-5; v_gene: TRBV11-2; d_gene: -; abundance: once; CDR3aa: CASSHEGETQYF; CDR3nt: TGTGCCAGCAGCCACGAAGGAGAGACCCAGTACTTC
j_gene: TRBJ2-7; v_gene: TRBV5-6; d_gene: TRBD1; abundance: many; CDR3aa: CASSLGTGVGWHF; CDR3nt: TGTGCCAGCAGCTTGGGGACAGGCGTGGGTTGGCACTTC
j_gene: TRBJ2-7; v_gene: TRBV3-1; d_gene: TRBD1; abundance: few; CDR3aa: CASSQVRTGGEQYF; CDR3nt: TGTGCCAGCAGCCAAGTTCGGACAGGAGGAGAGCAGTACTTC
j_gene: TRBJ2-5; v_gene: TRBV19; d_gene: -; abundance: -; CDR3aa: CASRPAGIQQETQYF; CDR3nt: TGTGCCAGTAGGCCGGCAGGGATTCAACAAGAGACCCAGTACTTC
j_gene: TRBJ1-2; v_gene: TRBV7-2; d_gene: -; abundance: few; CDR3aa: CASSLAPRRNYGYTF; CDR3nt: TGTGCCAGCAGCTTAGCCCCCCGGCGTAACTATGGCTACACCTTC
j_gene: TRBJ2-3; v_gene: TRBV2; d_gene: -; abundance: -; CDR3aa: CASSDRESDTQYF; CDR3nt: TGTGCCAGCAGTGATAGGGAATCAGATACGCAGTATTTT
j_gene: TRBJ2-3; v_gene: TRBV12-3/TRBV12-4; d_gene: -; abundance: -; CDR3aa: CASTPDGGVPDTQYF; CDR3nt: TGTGCCAGCACACCGGACGGAGGGGTTCCAGATACGCAGTATTTT
j_gene: TRBJ1-5; v_gene: TRBV6-5; d_gene: -; abundance: -; CDR3aa: CASSYSNGAQHF; CDR3nt: TGTGCCAGCAGTTACTCGAACGGAGCCCAGCATTTT
j_gene: TRBJ2-1; v_gene: TRBV6-5; d_gene: TRBD2; abundance: few; CDR3aa: CASSSQTSGSRGANEQFF; CDR3nt: TGTGCCAGCAGTTCCCAGACTAGCGGGAGCCGAGGGGCAAATGAGCAGTTCTTC
j_gene: TRBJ2-1; v_gene: TRBV2; d_gene: TRBD1; abundance: -; CDR3aa: CASSGGTGRNEQFF; CDR3nt: TGTGCCAGCAGTGGTGGGACAGGTAGAAATGAGCAGTTCTTC
j_gene: TRBJ1-1; v_gene: TRBV5-1; d_gene: TRBD1; abundance: -; CDR3aa: CASSSHGTGNTEAFF; CDR3nt: TGCGCCAGCAGCTCTCACGGGACAGGGAACACTGAAGCTTTCTTT
j_gene: TRBJ1-4; v_gene: TRBV6-1; d_gene: -; abundance: -; CDR3aa: CASTPVGGKLFF; CDR3nt: TGTGCCAGCACTCCGGTCGGGGGGAAACTGTTTTTT
j_gene: TRBJ2-5; v_gene: TRBV20-1; d_gene: TRBD2; abundance: -; CDR3aa: CSARYWARLAGGETQYF; CDR3nt: TGCAGTGCTAGATACTGGGCAAGGCTAGCGGGAGGAGAGACCCAGTACTTC
j_gene: TRBJ1-2; v_gene: TRBV19; d_gene: -; abundance: -; CDR3aa: CASVMRQGSDGYTF; CDR3nt: TGTGCCAGTGTTATGCGGCAGGGGAGCGATGGCTACACCTTC
j_gene: TRBJ1-2; v_gene: TRBV7-9; d_gene: -; abundance: -; CDR3aa: CASSLDGQVIGYTF; CDR3nt: TGTGCCAGCAGCTTGGACGGACAAGTGATTGGCTACACCTTC
j_gene: TRBJ1-2; v_gene: TRBV6-2/TRBV6-3; d_gene: -; abundance: many; CDR3aa: CASSYSAGVGYTF; CDR3nt: TGTGCCAGCAGTTACTCGGCAGGGGTTGGCTACACCTTC
j_gene: TRBJ1-6; v_gene: TRBV2; d_gene: -; abundance: few; CDR3aa: CASNDLLNSPLHF; CDR3nt: TGTGCCAGCAATGACCTTTTGAATTCACCCCTCCACTTT
j_gene: TRBJ2-2; v_gene: TRBV10-3; d_gene: -; abundance: many; CDR3aa: CAISGQGGTGELFF; CDR3nt: TGTGCCATCAGTGGGCAGGGGGGAACCGGGGAGCTGTTTTTT
j_gene: TRBJ2-3; v_gene: TRBV24-1; d_gene: -; abundance: many; CDR3aa: CATSAGDTQYF; CDR3nt: TGTGCCACCAGTGCTGGAGATACGCAGTATTTT
j_gene: TRBJ2-3; v_gene: TRBV3-1; d_gene: TRBD2; abundance: few; CDR3aa: CASSPPELSGLSSTDTQYF; CDR3nt: TGTGCCAGCAGCCCCCCGGAGCTTAGCGGGCTCTCCAGCACAGATACGCAGTATTTT
j_gene: TRBJ1-3; v_gene: TRBV5-5; d_gene: TRBD1; abundance: -; CDR3aa: CASSSGTASGNTIYF; CDR3nt: TGTGCCAGCAGCTCCGGGACAGCCTCTGGAAACACCATATATTTT
j_gene: TRBJ2-1; v_gene: TRBV29-1; d_gene: TRBD2; abundance: many; CDR3aa: CSVGSAGGNYNEQFF; CDR3nt: TGCAGCGTTGGTTCAGCGGGAGGAAATTACAATGAGCAGTTCTTC
j_gene: TRBJ1-1; v_gene: TRBV29-1; d_gene: -; abundance: many; CDR3aa: CSVARNTEAFF; CDR3nt: TGCAGCGTGGCTCGGAACACTGAAGCTTTCTTT
j_gene: TRBJ1-1; v_gene: TRBV3-1; d_gene: -; abundance: -; CDR3aa: CASSQDIRETEAFF; CDR3nt: TGTGCCAGCAGCCAAGATATAAGGGAGACTGAAGCTTTCTTT